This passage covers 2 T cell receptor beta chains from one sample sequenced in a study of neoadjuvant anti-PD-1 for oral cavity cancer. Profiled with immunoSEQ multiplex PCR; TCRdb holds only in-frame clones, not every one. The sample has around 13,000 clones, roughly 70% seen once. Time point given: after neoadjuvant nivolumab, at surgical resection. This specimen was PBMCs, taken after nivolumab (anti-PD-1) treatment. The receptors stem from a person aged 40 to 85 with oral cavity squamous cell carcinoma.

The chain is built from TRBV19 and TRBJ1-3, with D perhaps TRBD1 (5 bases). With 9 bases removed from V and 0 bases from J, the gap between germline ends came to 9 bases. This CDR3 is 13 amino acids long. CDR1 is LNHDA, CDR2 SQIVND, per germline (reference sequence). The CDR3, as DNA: TGTGCCAGCAGACAGAGCTCTGGAAACACCATATATTTT. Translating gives CASRQSSGNTIYF.

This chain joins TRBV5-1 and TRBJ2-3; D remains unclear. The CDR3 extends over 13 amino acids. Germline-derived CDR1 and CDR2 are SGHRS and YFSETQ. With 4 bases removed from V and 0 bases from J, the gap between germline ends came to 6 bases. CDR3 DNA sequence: TGCGCCAGCAGCCACCCAAGCACAGATACGCAGTATTTT. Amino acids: CASSHPSTDTQYF.